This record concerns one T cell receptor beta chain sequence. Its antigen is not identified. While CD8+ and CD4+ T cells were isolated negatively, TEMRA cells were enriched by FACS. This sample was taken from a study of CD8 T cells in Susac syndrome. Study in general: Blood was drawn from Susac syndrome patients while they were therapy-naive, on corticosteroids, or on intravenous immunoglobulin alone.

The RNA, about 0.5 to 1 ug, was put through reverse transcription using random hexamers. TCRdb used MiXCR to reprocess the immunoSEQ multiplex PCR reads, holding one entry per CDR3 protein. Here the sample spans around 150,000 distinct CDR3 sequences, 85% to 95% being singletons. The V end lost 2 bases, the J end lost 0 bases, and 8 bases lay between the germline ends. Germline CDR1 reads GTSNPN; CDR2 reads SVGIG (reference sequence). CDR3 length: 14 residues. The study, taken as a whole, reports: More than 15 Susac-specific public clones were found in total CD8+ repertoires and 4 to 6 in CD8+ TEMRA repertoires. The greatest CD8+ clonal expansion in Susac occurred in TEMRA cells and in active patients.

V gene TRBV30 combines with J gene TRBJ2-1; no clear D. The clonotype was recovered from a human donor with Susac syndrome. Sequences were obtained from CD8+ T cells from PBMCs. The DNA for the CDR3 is TGTGCCTGGAGTCTCATTAGCTCCTACAATGAGCAGTTCTTC. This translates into CAWSLISSYNEQFF.